One and the same sample provided the 15 T cell receptor beta chains below, sequenced in a study of T-cell memory formation after mild COVID-19. TCRdb redid the calling of the 5' RACE reads with MiXCR, one entry per CDR3 protein. The sample lists fewer than 400,000 distinct CDR3 sequences, approximately 12% occurring once. What was sequenced was PBMCs or a T cell subset sorted from them (not recorded which). All receptors derive from a man between 18 and 29 years old who had mild COVID-19 (a few samples of this study predate the infection). Cell type and time point are not known.

The V and J genes are TRBV18 and TRBJ2-7; D may be TRBD1 (5 bases). The germline gives CDR1 KGHSH, CDR2 LQKENI. The CDR3 consists of 12 residues. The germline V and J ends were trimmed by 3 bases and 3 bases, with 6 bases remaining between them. CDR3 nucleotides: TGTGCCAGCTCACCCGGACACTACGAGCAGTACGTC. It specifies CASSPGHYEQYV.

The table lists this clonotype with a few counts. The chain combines TRBV4-1 with TRBJ1-2, with D hard to call. V dropped 4 bases and J dropped 3 bases, with 12 bases sitting between them. The CDR3 runs 14 residues. Germline CDR1 and CDR2: MGHRA and YSYEKL. As DNA, the CDR3 is TGCGCCAGCAGCCCAGCGACTGTCGACTATGGCTACACCTTC. It specifies CASSPATVDYGYTF.

The CDR3 bases are TGTGCCAGCAGCCGAATCCCAGGGGATGGCTACACCTTC. It specifies CASSRIPGDGYTF. The V and J genes are TRBV25-1 and TRBJ1-2; D possibly corresponds to TRBD1 (6 bases). Trimming removed 6 bases from V and 6 bases from J, with 14 bases in between. This CDR3 is built from 13 residues. The germline V gene has CDR1 MGHDK and CDR2 SYGVNS.

This clonotype has a single count. J is TRBJ1-5 and V is TRBV7-2, with no clear D. The V gene lost 5 bases and the J gene lost 3 bases, with 8 bases spanning the gap. The V gene's germline CDR1 is SGHTA and CDR2 FQGNSA. The CDR3 loop spans 13 amino acids. CDR3 DNA: TGTGCCAGCAGCCGAGTACACAATCAGCCCCAGCATTTT. Translation gives CASSRVHNQPQHF.

This clonotype came up a few times. V and J are TRBV7-2 and TRBJ2-3, with D unresolved. This CDR3 has 16 amino acids. Germline V gene sequence: CDR1 SGHTA, CDR2 FQGNSA. Trimming took off 5 bases at V and 0 bases at J, with 15 bases between the two ends. The CDR3 DNA is TGTGCCAGCAGCCAACGTGGCGACCCGAGCACAGATACGCAGTATTTT. It codes for CASSQRGDPSTDTQYF.

This clonotype was detected a few times. The chain couples TRBV19 to TRBJ2-1, with D perhaps matching TRBD1 or TRBD2 (6 bases each). The germline gives CDR1 LNHDA, CDR2 SQIVND (reference sequence). The CDR3 loop spans 14 amino acids. Trimming took 7 bases from V and 6 from J, leaving 16 bases between them. The CDR3 nucleotides are TGTGCCAGTAAGACGGGGGCTCTGTCCAATGAGCAGTTCTTC. This codes for CASKTGALSNEQFF.

This chain connects TRBV29-1 to TRBJ1-2, with 7 nucleotides matching TRBD1. V was clipped by 5 bases and J by 8 bases; unmatched bases: 20. CDR1 is SQVTM, CDR2 ANQGSEA, per germline. The CDR3 is made up of 16 amino acids. CDR3 nucleotide sequence: TGCAGCGTTATCTCTCTTCCCCTTGGGACAGTCGGCGGCTACACCTTC. Protein: CSVISLPLGTVGGYTF.

In DNA form, the CDR3 reads TGTGCCAGCAGTGCAGAGGGGCTGAACACTGAAGCTTTCTTT. Translated, it gives CASSAEGLNTEAFF. This chain uses TRBV2 with TRBJ1-1, with D possibly being TRBD1 (5 bases). Germline V gene data show CDR1 as SNHLY and CDR2 as FYNNEI. The CDR3 runs 14 residues. V was clipped by 4 bases and J by 0 bases, with 9 bases between them.

The rearrangement links TRBV7-9 to TRBJ2-2; D possibly matches TRBD1 or TRBD2 (5 bases each). The CDR3 totals 15 residues. The germline V gene has CDR1 SEHNR and CDR2 FQNEAQ (reference sequence). Trimming cost V 2 bases and J 4 bases, with 11 bases left between them. In nucleotides, the CDR3 is TGTGCCAGCAGCTTAAGGGACGGCCTCACCGGGGAGCTGTTTTTT. Its protein product is CASSLRDGLTGELFF.

J is TRBJ1-2 and V is TRBV4-1; no definite D call. The V gene lost 3 bases and the J gene lost 6 bases, with 14 bases spanning the gap. Germline assignment: CDR1 MGHRA and CDR2 YSYEKL. The CDR3 consists of 14 residues. CDR3 DNA: TGCGCCAGCAGCCACGGTGTTCAAAGGAATGGCTACACCTTC. Amino acid sequence: CASSHGVQRNGYTF.

V is TRBV29-1 and J is TRBJ2-1; 8 bases map to TRBD1. Germline V gives CDR1 SQVTM, CDR2 ANQGSEA. V shed 4 bases, J shed 4 bases, and the junction held 15 bases outside the gene matches. This CDR3 is built from 17 residues. CDR3 nucleotides: TGCAGCGTTGTTAATAATCGAGGGCAGGGGGCTTACAATGAGCAGTTCTTC. This translates into CSVVNNRGQGAYNEQFF.

This clonotype appeared a few times. This sequence joins TRBV19 and TRBJ2-6; the match to TRBD1 covers 9 bases. V lost 7 bases, J lost 4 bases, and 8 bases stayed unmatched. Germline V gene lookup returns CDR1 LNHDA and CDR2 SQIVND (reference sequence). This CDR3 comprises 16 residues. The CDR3 region is CASTPTGGSGANVLTF. CDR3 DNA sequence: TGTGCCAGTACCCCGACAGGGGGATCCGGGGCCAACGTCCTGACTTTC.

Many counts were recorded for this clonotype. V gene TRBV7-9 combines with J gene TRBJ2-2; 9 bases are a match to TRBD1. Germline V gene sequence: CDR1 SEHNR, CDR2 FQNEAQ (reference sequence). V lost 4 bases and J lost 8; bases outside the gene matches: 8. The CDR3 contains 15 residues. CDR3 bases: TGTGCCAGCAGCTGGCCGGGACAGGGAATTGGGGAGCTGTTTTTT. Protein sequence: CASSWPGQGIGELFF.

This sequence joins TRBV28 and TRBJ2-5, with D possibly TRBD2 on 6 matching bases. Per germline, CDR1 MDHEN and CDR2 SYDVKM. The CDR3 runs 15 residues. V dropped 4 bases and J dropped 1 base, with 13 bases sitting between them. For the CDR3, the DNA is TGTGCCAGCAGTTCACCAGCGGGCGGCCAAGAGACCCAGTACTTC. Its protein is CASSSPAGGQETQYF. Full variable domain (missing parts from reference TRBV28 and TRBJ2-5): DVKVTQSSRYLVKRTGEKVFLECVQDMDHENMFWYRQDPGLGLRLIYFSYDVKMKEKGDIPEGYSVSREKKERFSLILESASTNQTSMYLCASSSPAGGQETQYFGPGTRLLVL.

The chain is built from TRBV20-1 and TRBJ2-2; D is ambiguous. The CDR3 consists of 15 residues. Per germline, CDR1 DFQATT and CDR2 SNEGSKA (reference sequence). Trimming removed 1 base from V and 3 bases from J, with 12 bases in between. Here the CDR3 DNA reads TGCAGTGCTAGAGTAGGCCAGGCGTACACCGGGGAGCTGTTTTTT. Translation: CSARVGQAYTGELFF.